This is a list of T cell receptor beta chains from one sample in a study of Graves' ophthalmopathy and Graves' hyperthyroidism. Via MiXCR, TCRdb re-called the multiplex PCR reads, giving one row per CDR3 protein. The data show 500,000 to 800,000 distinct CDR3 sequences, with over 40% seen just once and roughly 3.5% held by the top ten. The source material was peripheral blood. Receptors were obtained from an adult man with Graves' ophthalmopathy. The conserved cysteine and the conserved F or W are not part of the CDR3 here.

13,TRBV4-3,TRBJ1-1,ASSQGRGRRTEAF
8,TRBV29-1,TRBJ1-1,SVGEAEAF
14,TRBV29-1,TRBJ2-6,SLARKGKSGANVLT
18,TRBV4-3,TRBJ1-5,ASSQVFRDRGFGSNQPQH
15,TRBV7-2,TRBJ2-3,ASSVRLAGGPTDTQY
15,TRBV4-2,TRBJ2-6,ASSQDRWGSGANVLT
10,TRBV7-9,TRBJ2-7,ASSLKVYEQY
15,TRBV5-4,TRBJ2-2,ASSSYGSSVLTGELF
13,TRBV20-1,TRBJ1-5,SASAAGVVQETQH
13,TRBV10-3,TRBJ2-7,ASSEEGLAAYEQY
11,TRBV6-1,TRBJ2-7,ASSARGQGEQY
9,TRBV29-1,TRBJ1-4,SGDGHEKLF
13,TRBV20-1,TRBJ2-7,SARDRAGATYEQY
12,TRBV13,TRBJ2-7,ASSSTGSFYEQY
12,TRBV7-8,TRBJ1-4,ASSSYRVDEKLF
12,TRBV7-9,TRBJ1-3,ASSPLSSGNTIY
11,TRBV20-1,TRBJ1-4,SARMATNEKLF
8,TRBV10-3,TRBJ1-1,AISQGWAF
14,TRBV11-1,TRBJ1-2,ASSQTAPGVSYGCT
13,TRBV7-2,TRBJ2-7,ASSLGTANFYEQY
12,TRBV2,TRBJ2-7,ASSLGRGRYEQY
9,TRBV20-1,TRBJ1-5,SAAISETQH
13,TRBV2,TRBJ1-1,ASSEGRGGNTEAF
12,TRBV19,TRBJ1-2,ASTMAGAGGGYT
12,TRBV9,TRBJ1-2,ASSPARGSKGYT
12,TRBV7-6,TRBJ2-7,ASSPGTGNYEQY
10,TRBV2,TRBJ1-1,ASSEMTAEAF
11,TRBV12-3/TRBV12-4,TRBJ1-2,ASSLAQIAGYT